The subject of this entry is one TCR beta chain. These data originate in a study of blood T cell repertoires in COVID-19. Study-level background: COVID-19 samples from acute and convalescent phases originated in the United States, Italy and Spain. Nucleic acid was either cDNA or gDNA, and it came from T cells, B-cell-depleted T cells, or PBMCs.

Original handling: Amplification of reference gene primers was used by the study to estimate nucleated cell counts. Method: immunoSEQ multiplex PCR; TCRdb's copy keeps in-frame clones and lacks some. The DNA gave D and trimming, while V, J and clone size come from that table. The profile shows 35,000 to 40,000 clones, about 85% of them singletons. The source is a human donor in a cohort sampled during active COVID-19. The sample comprised peripheral blood.

The CDR3 DNA sequence: TGTGCCAGCTGGGGGGACAGCTCCTACGAGCAGTACTTC. Amino acids: CASWGDSSYEQYF. The rearrangement uses TRBV25-1 and TRBJ2-7; a weak D match, TRBD1 (7 bases). The V and J ends lost 8 bases and 0 bases respectively, with 11 bases between them. Looked up from germline, CDR1 is MGHDK and CDR2 is SYGVNS. The CDR3 length is 13 residues.